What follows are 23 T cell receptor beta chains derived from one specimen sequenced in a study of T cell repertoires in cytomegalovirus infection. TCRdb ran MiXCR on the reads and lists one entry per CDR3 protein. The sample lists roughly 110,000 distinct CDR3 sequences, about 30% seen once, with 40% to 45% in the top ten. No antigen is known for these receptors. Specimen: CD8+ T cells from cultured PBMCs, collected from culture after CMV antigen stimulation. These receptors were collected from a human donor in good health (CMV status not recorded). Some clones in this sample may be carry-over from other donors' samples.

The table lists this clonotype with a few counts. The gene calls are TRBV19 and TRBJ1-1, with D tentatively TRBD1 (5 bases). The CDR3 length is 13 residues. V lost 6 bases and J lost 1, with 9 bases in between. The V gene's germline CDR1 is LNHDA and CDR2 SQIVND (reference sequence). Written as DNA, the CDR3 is TGTGCCAGTAGGGGACGGGAGAACACTGAAGCTTTCTTT. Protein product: CASRGRENTEAFF.

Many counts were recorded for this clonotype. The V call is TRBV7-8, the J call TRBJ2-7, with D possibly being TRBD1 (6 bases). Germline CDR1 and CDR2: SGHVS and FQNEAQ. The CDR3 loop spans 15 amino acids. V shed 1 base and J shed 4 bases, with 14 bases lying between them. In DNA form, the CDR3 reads TGTGCCAGCAGCTTAGGGGTACAGGGATTATACGAGCAGTACTTC. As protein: CASSLGVQGLYEQYF.

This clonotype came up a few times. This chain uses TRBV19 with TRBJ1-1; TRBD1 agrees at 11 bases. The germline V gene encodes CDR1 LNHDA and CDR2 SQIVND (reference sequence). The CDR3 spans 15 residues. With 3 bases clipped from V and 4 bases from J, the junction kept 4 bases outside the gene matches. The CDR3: CASSIGTGGPTEAFF. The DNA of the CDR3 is TGTGCCAGTAGTATCGGGACAGGGGGGCCCACTGAAGCTTTCTTT.

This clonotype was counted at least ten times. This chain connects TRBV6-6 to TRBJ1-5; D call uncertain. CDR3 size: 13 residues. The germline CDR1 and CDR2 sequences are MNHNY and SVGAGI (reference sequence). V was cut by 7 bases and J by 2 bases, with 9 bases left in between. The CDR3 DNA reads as TGTGCCAGCACAACTTACGGCAATCAGCCCCAGCATTTT. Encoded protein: CASTTYGNQPQHF.

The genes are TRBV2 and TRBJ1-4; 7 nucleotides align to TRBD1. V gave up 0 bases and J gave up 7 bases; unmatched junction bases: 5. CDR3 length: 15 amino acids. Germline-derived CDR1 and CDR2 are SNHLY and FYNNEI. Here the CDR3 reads CASSEAGDRAEKLFF. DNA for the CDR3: TGTGCCAGCAGTGAAGCGGGTGACAGGGCTGAAAAACTGTTTTTT.

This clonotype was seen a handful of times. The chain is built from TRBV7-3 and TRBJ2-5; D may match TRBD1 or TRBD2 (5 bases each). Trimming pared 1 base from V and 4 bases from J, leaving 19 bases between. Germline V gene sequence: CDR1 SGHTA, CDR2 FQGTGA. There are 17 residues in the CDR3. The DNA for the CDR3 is TGTGCCAGCAGCTTAAAGGGGAAGCTGGGGGACCGAGAGACCCAGTACTTC. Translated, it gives CASSLKGKLGDRETQYF.

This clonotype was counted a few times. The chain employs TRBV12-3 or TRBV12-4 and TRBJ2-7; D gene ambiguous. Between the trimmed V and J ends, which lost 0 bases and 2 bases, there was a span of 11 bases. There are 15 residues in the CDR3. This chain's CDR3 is CASSLALGRAYEQYF. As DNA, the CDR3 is TGTGCCAGCAGTTTAGCGCTAGGACGGGCCTACGAGCAGTACTTC.

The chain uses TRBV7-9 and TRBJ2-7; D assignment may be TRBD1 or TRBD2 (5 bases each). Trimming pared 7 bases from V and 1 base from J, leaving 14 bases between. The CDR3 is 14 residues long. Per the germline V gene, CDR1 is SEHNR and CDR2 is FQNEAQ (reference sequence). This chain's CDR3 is CASTDGTVSYEQYF. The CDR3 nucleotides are TGTGCCAGCACCGATGGGACGGTGTCCTACGAGCAGTACTTC.

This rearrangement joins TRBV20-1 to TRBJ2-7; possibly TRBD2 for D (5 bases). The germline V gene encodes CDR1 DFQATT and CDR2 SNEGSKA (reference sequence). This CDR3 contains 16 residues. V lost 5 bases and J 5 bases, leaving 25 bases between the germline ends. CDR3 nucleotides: TGCAGTGCTTGGATTGTTAAGGGAGTTTTCAAGGACGAGCAGTACTTC. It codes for CSAWIVKGVFKDEQYF.

The CDR3 sequence is CASSPNRDRGRETQYF. In nucleotides, the CDR3 is TGTGCCAGCAGCCCCAACCGGGACAGGGGACGGGAGACCCAGTACTTC. J is TRBJ2-5 and V is TRBV7-4; TRBD1 matches 10 bases. Per the germline V gene, CDR1 is SGHVT and CDR2 is SQSDAQ. The V gene end was trimmed by 5 bases and the J gene end by 5 bases; junction bases not matched to a gene: 11. The CDR3 runs to 16 residues.

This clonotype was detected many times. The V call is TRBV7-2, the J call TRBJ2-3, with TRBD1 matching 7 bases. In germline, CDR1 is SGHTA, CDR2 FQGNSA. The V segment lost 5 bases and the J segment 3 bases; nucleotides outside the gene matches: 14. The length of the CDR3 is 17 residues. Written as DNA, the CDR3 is TGTGCCAGCAGCCCCCCTTGGGGGACAGTAAATACAGATACGCAGTATTTT. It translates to CASSPPWGTVNTDTQYF.

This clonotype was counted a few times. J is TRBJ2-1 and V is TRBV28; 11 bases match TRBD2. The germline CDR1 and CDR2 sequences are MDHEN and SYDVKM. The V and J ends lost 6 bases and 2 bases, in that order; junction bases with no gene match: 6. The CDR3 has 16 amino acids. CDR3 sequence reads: CASSLIAGGPYNEQFF. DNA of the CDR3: TGTGCCAGCAGCCTTATAGCGGGGGGGCCCTACAATGAGCAGTTCTTC. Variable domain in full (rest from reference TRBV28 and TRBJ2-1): DVKVTQSSRYLVKRTGEKVFLECVQDMDHENMFWYRQDPGLGLRLIYFSYDVKMKEKGDIPEGYSVSREKKERFSLILESASTNQTSMYLCASSLIAGGPYNEQFFGPGTRLTVL.

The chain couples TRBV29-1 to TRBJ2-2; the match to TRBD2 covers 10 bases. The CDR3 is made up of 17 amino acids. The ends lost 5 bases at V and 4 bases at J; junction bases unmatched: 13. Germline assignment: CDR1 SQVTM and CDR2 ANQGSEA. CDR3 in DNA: TGCAGCGTTTTGAGGCACTCTAGCGGGGGTTCCACCGGGGAGCTGTTTTTT. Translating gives CSVLRHSSGGSTGELFF.

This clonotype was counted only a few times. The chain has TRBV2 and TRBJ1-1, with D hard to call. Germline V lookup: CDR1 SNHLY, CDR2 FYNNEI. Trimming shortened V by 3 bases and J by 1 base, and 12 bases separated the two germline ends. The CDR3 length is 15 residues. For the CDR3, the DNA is TGTGCCAGCAGTGAGGCCGGGATTGGGAACACTGAAGCTTTCTTT. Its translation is CASSEAGIGNTEAFF.

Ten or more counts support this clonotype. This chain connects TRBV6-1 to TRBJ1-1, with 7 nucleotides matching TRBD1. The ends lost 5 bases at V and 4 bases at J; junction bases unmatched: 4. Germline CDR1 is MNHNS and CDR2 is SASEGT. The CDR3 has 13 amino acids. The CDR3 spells CASSNHRGTEAFF. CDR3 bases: TGTGCCAGCAGTAATCACAGGGGCACTGAAGCTTTCTTT.

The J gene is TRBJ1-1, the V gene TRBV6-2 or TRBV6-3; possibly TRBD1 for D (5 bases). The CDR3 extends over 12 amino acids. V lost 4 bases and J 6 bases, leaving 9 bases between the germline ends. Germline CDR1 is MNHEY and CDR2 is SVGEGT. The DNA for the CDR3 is TGTGCCAGCAGTTGGGGGTTCGCTGAAGCTTTCTTT. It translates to CASSWGFAEAFF.

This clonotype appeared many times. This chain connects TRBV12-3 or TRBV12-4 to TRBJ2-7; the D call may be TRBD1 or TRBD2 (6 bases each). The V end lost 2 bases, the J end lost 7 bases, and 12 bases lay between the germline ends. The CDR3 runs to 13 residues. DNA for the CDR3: TGTGCCAGCAGTTTATGGGGGGCTGGGGAGCAGTACTTC. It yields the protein CASSLWGAGEQYF.

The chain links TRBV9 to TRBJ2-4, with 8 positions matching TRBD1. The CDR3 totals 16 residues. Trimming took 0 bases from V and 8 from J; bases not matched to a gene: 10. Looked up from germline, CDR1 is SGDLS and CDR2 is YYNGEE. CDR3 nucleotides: TGTGCCAGCAGCGTAGCGTCAGGGGGCCTAGCAGACATTCAGTACTTC. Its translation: CASSVASGGLADIQYF.

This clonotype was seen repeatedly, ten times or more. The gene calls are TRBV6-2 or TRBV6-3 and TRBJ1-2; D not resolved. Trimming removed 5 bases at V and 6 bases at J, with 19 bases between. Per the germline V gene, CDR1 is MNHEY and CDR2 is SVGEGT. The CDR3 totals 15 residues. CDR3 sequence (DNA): TGTGCCAGCAGTCTCTATACCGGAGATAGTGATGGCTACACCTTC. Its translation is CASSLYTGDSDGYTF.

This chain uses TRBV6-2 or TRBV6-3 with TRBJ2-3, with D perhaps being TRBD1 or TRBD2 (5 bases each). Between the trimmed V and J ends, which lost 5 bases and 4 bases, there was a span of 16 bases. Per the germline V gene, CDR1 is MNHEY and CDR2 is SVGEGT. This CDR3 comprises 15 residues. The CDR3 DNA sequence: TGTGCCAGCAGTGACCGGGACCCGGCCCCAGATACGCAGTATTTT. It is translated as CASSDRDPAPDTQYF.

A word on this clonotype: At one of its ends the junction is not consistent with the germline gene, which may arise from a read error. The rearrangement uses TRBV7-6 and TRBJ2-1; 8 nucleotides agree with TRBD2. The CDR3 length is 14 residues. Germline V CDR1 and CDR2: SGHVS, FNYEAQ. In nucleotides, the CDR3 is TGTACCAGCAGCCCGGGGGGGTCAAACAATGAGCAGTTCTTC. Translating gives CTSSPGGSNNEQFF.

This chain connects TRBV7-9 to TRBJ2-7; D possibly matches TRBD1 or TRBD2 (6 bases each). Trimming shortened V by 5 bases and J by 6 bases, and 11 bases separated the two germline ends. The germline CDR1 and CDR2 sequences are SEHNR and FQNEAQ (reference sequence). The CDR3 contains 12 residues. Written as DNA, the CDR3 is TGTGCCAGCAGCCCAAGGGGGGCCGAGCAGTACTTC. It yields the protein CASSPRGAEQYF.

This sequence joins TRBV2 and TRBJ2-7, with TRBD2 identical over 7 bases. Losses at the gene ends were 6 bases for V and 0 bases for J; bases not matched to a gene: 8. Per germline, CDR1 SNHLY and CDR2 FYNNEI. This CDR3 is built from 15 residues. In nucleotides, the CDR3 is TGTGCCAGCAGAGCCACTAGCGAAGGCTCCTACGAGCAGTACTTC. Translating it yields CASRATSEGSYEQYF.